Below are 4 T cell receptor beta chains sequenced from a single sample in a study of T cells after posttransplantation cyclophosphamide. Busulfan-fludarabine conditioning, marrow transplant, and cyclophosphamide on days +3 and +4 were administered. Assay: immunoSEQ multiplex PCR; the TCRdb copy retains only in-frame clones and omits some. The sample contains 1,500 to 2,000 clones, 70% to 75% of which appear only once. Here the sequenced sample was CD4+ T cells sorted from blood, taken after allogeneic stem cell transplant with posttransplant cyclophosphamide. The receptors shown here come from a female patient in her sixties who received an allogeneic stem cell transplant from a related donor and was CMV-positive. Some of these T cells may belong to the graft donor.

With respect to this clone: Because the CDR3's place on the DNA is in doubt, the DNA is left out and the CDR3 is given as listed by TCRdb. The V gene is TRBV21-1, the J gene TRBJ2-7; TRBD2 is the table's D call, not checked against the DNA. TRBV21-1 counts as a pseudogene. The CDR3 numbers 16 amino acids, ends counted. The CDR3 loop is CASSKVGAGASYEQYF.

CDR3 region: CASNIFLAKNIQYF. CDR3 coding DNA: TGTGCCAGCAACATTTTTCTAGCCAAAAACATTCAGTACTTC. J is TRBJ2-4 and V is TRBV6-6; D ambiguous. CDR3 length: 14 amino acids. The germline V and J ends were trimmed by 7 bases and 0 bases, with 10 bases remaining between them. Per germline, CDR1 MNHNY and CDR2 SVGAGI (reference sequence).

The chain has TRBV28 and TRBJ1-2; D possibly corresponds to TRBD1 (6 bases). CDR1 MDHEN and CDR2 SYDVKM come from the germline V gene. This CDR3 has 14 amino acids. Trimming cost V 4 bases and J 4 bases, with 13 bases left between them. The CDR3 coding sequence is TGTGCCAGCAGTTCACAGGGATACGGCTATGGCTACACCTTC. Translation gives CASSSQGYGYGYTF.

The CDR3 protein is CASSRKLRDQPQHF. As DNA, the CDR3 is TGTGCCAGTAGTAGAAAGCTGAGAGATCAGCCCCAGCATTTT. The chain is built from TRBV19 and TRBJ1-5; D gene uncertain. V gave up 4 bases and J gave up 5 bases, with 12 bases separating them. CDR1 and CDR2 (germline): LNHDA, SQIVND (reference sequence). The CDR3 is made up of 14 amino acids. The whole variable domain, remainder taken from reference TRBV19 and TRBJ1-5, is DGGITQSPKYLFRKEGQNVTLSCEQNLNHDAMYWYRQDPGQGLRLIYYSQIVNDFQKGDIAEGYSVSREKKESFPLTVTSAQKNPTAFYLCASSRKLRDQPQHFGDGTRLSIL.